This T cell receptor beta chain was profiled in a study of spatial heterogeneity in lung cancer. The time point denotes: sample taken at primary tumor resection. Whole RNA, which was extracted from tumor, nontumor lung tissue or frozen PBMC, was sequenced without any cell sorting. By sample share, this clonotype is large (0.1 to 1%). Antigen unknown. The CDR3 loop spans 15 amino acids. Trimming cost V 4 bases and J 0 bases, with 9 bases left between them. The germline gives CDR1 MNHEY, CDR2 SVGAGI. Study-wide points: How many expanded intratumoral alpha and beta TCRs were present tracked the tumor mutation count, which was a count of nonsynonymous mutations.

TCRdb reprocessed the 5' RACE reads via MiXCR and lists one record per CDR3 protein. The data contain approximately 2,000 distinct CDR3 sequences, 14% to 15% of them singletons. V gene TRBV6-5 combines with J gene TRBJ2-2; no definite D call. This receptor was identified in a male donor with early-stage non-small cell lung cancer. Here the sequenced sample was lung tumor tissue, taken at surgery. CDR3 region: CASSLVGSNTGELFF. CDR3 DNA sequence: TGTGCCAGCAGTTTAGTTGGATCGAACACCGGGGAGCTGTTTTTT.